This TCR beta chain emerged from a study of blood T cell repertoires in COVID-19. CDR1 is MDHEN, CDR2 SYDVKM, per germline. With V trimmed by 6 bases and J by 4 bases, 3 bases remained unmatched. There are 14 residues in the CDR3. Profiled with immunoSEQ multiplex PCR; TCRdb holds only in-frame clones, not every one. The table shows about 51,000 clones, with 85% to 95% occurring only once. Sequences were obtained from peripheral blood. V gene TRBV28 combines with J gene TRBJ1-6, with TRBD1 matching 7 bases. The sequence was collected from a man in his fifties or sixties with acute or convalescent COVID-19. CDR3: CASSPQGYNSPLHF. The CDR3 DNA reads TGTGCCAGCAGCCCACAGGGGTATAATTCACCCCTCCACTTT. Filled out from reference TRBV28 and TRBJ1-6, the complete variable domain reads DVKVTQSSRYLVKRTGEKVFLECVQDMDHENMFWYRQDPGLGLRLIYFSYDVKMKEKGDIPEGYSVSREKKERFSLILESASTNQTSMYLCASSPQGYNSPLHFGNGTRLTVT.